The rows below give T cell receptor beta chains drawn from one sample of a study of T-cell memory formation after mild COVID-19. MiXCR was run by TCRdb on the 5' RACE reads, yielding one entry per CDR3 protein. The sample lists under 150,000 distinct CDR3 sequences; about 20% were seen once. Sequenced sample: PBMCs or a T cell subset sorted from them (not recorded which). The receptors were sampled from a young man who had mild COVID-19 (a few samples of this study predate the infection). Cell type and time point are not known. Each CDR3 is given with its conserved first and last residue. The D gene is left open where the match is weak. For some rows the clone size is stated as once, few or many, or as a class when expanded; others skip it.

16	TRBD2	NA	TRBV7-7	TRBJ2-5	CASSPVGLAELETQYF	TGTGCCAGCAGCCCAGTGGGACTAGCGGAGCTAGAGACCCAGTACTTC
11	NA	NA	TRBV4-1	TRBJ2-1	CASSRNNEQFF	TGCGCCAGCAGCCGAAACAATGAGCAGTTCTTC
16	NA	few	TRBV6-6	TRBJ2-7	CASSPGAGKSSYEQYF	TGTGCCAGCAGCCCAGGTGCGGGGAAGAGCTCCTACGAGCAGTACTTC
15	NA	many	TRBV7-8	TRBJ2-5	CASRYPGSLGETQYF	TGTGCCAGCAGATATCCGGGCTCTTTAGGGGAGACCCAGTACTTC
15	TRBD2	few	TRBV6-5	TRBJ2-7	CASSYSGGPQYEQYF	TGTGCCAGCAGTTACTCGGGAGGGCCTCAGTACGAGCAGTACTTC
17	NA	NA	TRBV4-1	TRBJ2-1	CASSQDSLVRSYNEQFF	TGCGCCAGCAGCCAAGATTCTTTGGTTCGCTCCTACAATGAGCAGTTCTTC
13	TRBD1	NA	TRBV7-9	TRBJ2-5	CASATTGQETQYF	TGTGCCAGCGCTACGACAGGGCAAGAGACCCAGTACTTC
13	NA	few	TRBV7-9	TRBJ2-7	CASTPSEVLEQYF	TGTGCCAGCACCCCCTCAGAAGTCCTCGAGCAGTACTTC
16	NA	NA	TRBV6-2/TRBV6-3	TRBJ2-5	CASSYSITGTQETQYF	TGTGCCAGCAGTTACTCTATAACCGGGACACAGGAGACCCAGTACTTC
15	TRBD2	few	TRBV7-6	TRBJ2-2	CASSYSGDNTGELFF	TGTGCCAGCAGCTACAGCGGGGACAACACCGGGGAGCTGTTTTTT
15	TRBD1	NA	TRBV6-2/TRBV6-3	TRBJ1-2	CASSWDSILNYGYTF	TGTGCCAGCAGTTGGGACAGTATTCTTAACTATGGCTACACCTTC
13	NA	few	TRBV6-5	TRBJ2-3	CASWGGGVDTQYF	TGTGCCAGCTGGGGCGGGGGCGTAGATACGCAGTATTTT
22	TRBD1	NA	TRBV24-1	TRBJ2-2	CATSGPTLTGTGQNGNTGELFF	TGTGCCACCAGCGGTCCCACCTTAACCGGGACAGGACAAAATGGGAACACCGGGGAGCTGTTTTTT
14	NA	few	TRBV20-1	TRBJ2-3	CSARDWSSADTQYF	TGCAGTGCTAGAGATTGGTCTAGTGCAGATACGCAGTATTTT
15	NA	NA	TRBV21-1	TRBJ2-3	CARERGAPDTDTQYF	TGTGCCAGGGAACGGGGGGCGCCCGACACAGATACGCAGTATTTT
18	TRBD2	NA	TRBV6-2/TRBV6-3	TRBJ2-3	CASSYESSPSGPTDTQYF	TGTGCCAGCAGTTACGAGTCCTCGCCTAGCGGACCCACAGATACGCAGTATTTT